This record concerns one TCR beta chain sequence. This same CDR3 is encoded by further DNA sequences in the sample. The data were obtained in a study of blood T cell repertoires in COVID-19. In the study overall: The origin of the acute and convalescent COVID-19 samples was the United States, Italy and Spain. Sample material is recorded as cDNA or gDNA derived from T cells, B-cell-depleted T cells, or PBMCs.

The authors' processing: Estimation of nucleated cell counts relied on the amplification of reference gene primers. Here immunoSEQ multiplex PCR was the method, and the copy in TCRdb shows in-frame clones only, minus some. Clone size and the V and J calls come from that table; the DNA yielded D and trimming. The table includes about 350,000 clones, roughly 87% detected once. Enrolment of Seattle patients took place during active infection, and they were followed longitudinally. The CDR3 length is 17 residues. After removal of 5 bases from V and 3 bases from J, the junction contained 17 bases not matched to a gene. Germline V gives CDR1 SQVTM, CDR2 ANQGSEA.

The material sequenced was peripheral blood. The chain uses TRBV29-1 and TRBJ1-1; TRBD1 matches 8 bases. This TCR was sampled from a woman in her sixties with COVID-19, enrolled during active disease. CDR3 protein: CSVLTGATVTGYTEAFF. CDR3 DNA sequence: TGCAGCGTTCTGACAGGGGCGACGGTTACCGGGTACACTGAAGCTTTCTTT.